This T cell receptor beta chain is drawn from a study of beta chain features in type 1 diabetes. Study results and limitations: Moderate yet significant TCRB CDR3 shortening was seen in Type 1 diabetes patients in all four CD4+ subsets.

With respect to this clone: The antigen is undetermined.

Investigators reverse transcribed all isolated RNA, so they sequenced expressed TCRB transcripts. This table comes from immunoSEQ multiplex PCR, and its TCRdb copy is limited to in-frame clones, with some not included. There are about 930,000 clones in the sample; 17% occur only once, and 0.023% lies in the top ten. Germline-derived CDR1 and CDR2 are MNHNY and SVGAGI (reference sequence). Trimming removed 2 bases at V and 7 bases at J, with 6 bases between. The CDR3 extends over 12 amino acids. The sequence was collected from a woman younger than 35 in good health. Sample: naive CD4+ T cells from blood. The chain uses TRBV6-6 and TRBJ1-5; D call uncertain. This CDR3 is CASSYRAQPQHF. DNA of the CDR3: TGTGCCAGCAGTTACCGGGCCCAGCCCCAGCATTTT.